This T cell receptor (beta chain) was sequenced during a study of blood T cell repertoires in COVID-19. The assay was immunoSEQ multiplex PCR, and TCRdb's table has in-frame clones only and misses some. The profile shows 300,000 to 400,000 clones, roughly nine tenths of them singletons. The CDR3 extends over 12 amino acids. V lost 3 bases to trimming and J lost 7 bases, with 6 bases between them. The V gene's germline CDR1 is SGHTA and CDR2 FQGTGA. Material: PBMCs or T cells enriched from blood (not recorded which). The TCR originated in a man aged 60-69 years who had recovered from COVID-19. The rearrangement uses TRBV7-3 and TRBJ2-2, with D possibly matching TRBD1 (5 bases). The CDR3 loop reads CASSFRVGELFF. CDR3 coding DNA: TGTGCCAGCAGCTTCAGGGTCGGGGAGCTGTTTTTT.